This T cell receptor beta chain was obtained from a study of blood T cell repertoires in COVID-19. V was pared by 6 bases and J by 10 bases, with 9 bases of the junction left unmatched. The CDR3 sequence is 13 residues long. The germline CDR1 and CDR2 sequences are MNHNS and SASEGT. Study processing details: Amplification from reference gene primers served as the basis for estimated nucleated cell counts. Only in-frame clones appear in the TCRdb table, and some are missing; sequencing was by immunoSEQ multiplex PCR. V and J calls and clone size are given by that table; D and trimming were obtained from the DNA. Found here are 150,000 to 200,000 clones, 70% to 90% of them singletons; the top ten hold 20% to 25%.

This chain links TRBV6-1 with TRBJ1-2; 9 bases are a match to TRBD1. The sample was peripheral blood. The sequence was obtained from a man aged 60 to 69 with active or convalescent COVID-19. The DNA of the CDR3 is TGTGCCAGCAGCCCCCTGGACAGGGGAACCTACACCTTC. Its translation: CASSPLDRGTYTF.